The rows below give T cell receptor beta chains drawn from one sample of a study of blood T cell repertoires in COVID-19. Here immunoSEQ multiplex PCR was the method, and the copy in TCRdb shows in-frame clones only, minus some. The top ten hold about 1.3% of the sample, which has some 220,000 clones, roughly 80% seen once. Specimen: PBMCs or T cells enriched from blood (not recorded which). These receptor sequences come from a woman aged 40 to 50 with acute COVID-19. CDR3s include the opening cysteine and the closing phenylalanine or tryptophan. D genes are given only for firm matches. Only some rows state a clone size, as once, few, many or a class for expanded clones.

NA,NA,TRBV6-5,TRBJ1-4,TGTGCCAGCAGTTACTCGCTAGGGGCCGAAGAAAAACTGTTTTTT,CASSYSLGAEEKLFF
NA,NA,TRBV4-2,TRBJ1-2,TGTGCCAGCAGCCCAACAGATAACTATGGCTACACCTTC,CASSPTDNYGYTF
NA,NA,TRBV7-9,TRBJ1-5,TGTGCCAGCAGTTCAGACAGAACGTATCAGCCCCAGCATTTT,CASSSDRTYQPQHF
NA,NA,TRBV11-2,TRBJ1-4,TGTGCCAGCAGCTTACTTACATCGGCTAGTGAAAAACTGTTTTTT,CASSLLTSASEKLFF
NA,TRBD2,TRBV9,TRBJ2-2,TGTGCCAGCAGCGTCACTAGCGGGAGGACCGGGGAGCTGTTTTTT,CASSVTSGRTGELFF
NA,NA,TRBV2,TRBJ1-6,TGTGCCAGCAGTGGGACAGTGAATTCACCCCTCCACTTT,CASSGTVNSPLHF
NA,TRBD2,TRBV27,TRBJ2-1,TGTGCCAGCAGTTTTGGACTAGCTAGCGAGCAGTTCTTC,CASSFGLASEQFF
NA,TRBD1,TRBV5-6,TRBJ1-2,TGTGCCAGCAGCTTCGGACAGGCTGGCTACACCTTC,CASSFGQAGYTF
NA,NA,TRBV7-3,TRBJ2-3,TGTGCCAGCAGCTTGGGCGTTAGCACAGATACGCAGTATTTT,CASSLGVSTDTQYF
NA,TRBD2,TRBV5-1,TRBJ2-3,TGCGCCAGCCACTTCCATAGCGGGAGATCGACAGATACGCAGTATTTT,CASHFHSGRSTDTQYF
once,NA,TRBV27,TRBJ1-2,TGTGCCAGCAGGAAAGATCAGGGGAATAACTATGGCTACACCTTC,CASRKDQGNNYGYTF
NA,NA,TRBV6-5,TRBJ1-2,TGTGCCAGCAGAAGGGGTCTTCGAGATAACTATGGCTACACCTTC,CASRRGLRDNYGYTF
NA,NA,TRBV3-1/TRBV3-2,TRBJ1-1,TGTGCCAGCAGCCAAGTATCTGGACATTTGTGCGTGAACACTGAAGCTTTCTTT,CASSQVSGHLCVNTEAFF
NA,TRBD1,TRBV5-1,TRBJ1-2,TGCGCCAGCAGCTTGGTGGGGACAGAGAATGGCTACACCTTC,CASSLVGTENGYTF
few,NA,TRBV6-5,TRBJ1-2,TGTGCCAGCAGTCCAGGGGCGAGCTATGGCTACACCTTC,CASSPGASYGYTF
many,NA,TRBV28,TRBJ1-5,TGTGCCAGCAGTTCCTACCCCACACAGGATAGCAATCAGCCCCAGCATTTT,CASSSYPTQDSNQPQHF
NA,NA,TRBV11-2,TRBJ1-6,TGTGCCAGCAGCTTACAGAGGAGGTACTCACCCCTCCACTTT,CASSLQRRYSPLHF
NA,TRBD1,TRBV7-9,TRBJ1-4,TGTGCCAGCAGCCTATCAGGGGGCAGGGAAAAACTGTTTTTT,CASSLSGGREKLFF
NA,TRBD1,TRBV5-1,TRBJ1-1,TGCGCCAGCAGTTATGGACAGGCCACTGAAGCTTTCTTT,CASSYGQATEAFF
NA,NA,TRBV4-3,TRBJ1-2,TGCGCCAGCAGCCAAGATTGGACGGACTCCTATGGCTACACCTTC,CASSQDWTDSYGYTF
NA,NA,TRBV5-6,TRBJ1-5,TGTGCCAGCAGCTCAGGATCAAATCAGCCCCAGCATTTT,CASSSGSNQPQHF
NA,NA,TRBV6-5,TRBJ1-5,TGTGCCAGCAGTAAAACAGCTACCAATCAGCCCCAGCATTTT,CASSKTATNQPQHF
NA,NA,TRBV18,TRBJ2-3,TGTGCCAGCTCACCAAATTACTCGGGTTCAACCGATACGCAGTATTTT,CASSPNYSGSTDTQYF
NA,NA,TRBV10-1,TRBJ1-6,TGCGCCAGCAGCTCCGACAGGAATTCACCCCTCCACTTT,CASSSDRNSPLHF
NA,TRBD2,TRBV9,TRBJ2-1,TGTGCCAGCAGCGTAGCGGGAGGGCCGAATGAGCAGTTCTTC,CASSVAGGPNEQFF
NA,TRBD1,TRBV28,TRBJ1-1,TGTGCCAGCAGTTTCACAGGGGTGAACACTGAAGCTTTCTTT,CASSFTGVNTEAFF
NA,NA,TRBV11-1,TRBJ1-2,TGTGCCAGCAGCCCGAGGCGGGGGAGCGACTATGGCTACACCTTC,CASSPRRGSDYGYTF
NA,NA,TRBV9,TRBJ1-3,TGTGCCAGCAGCGTAAAAGGGGATTATACGGGAAACACCATATATTTT,CASSVKGDYTGNTIYF
once,NA,TRBV10-3,TRBJ2-5,TGTGCCATCAGTGACACAGGGGGGGTAGAGACCCAGTACTTC,CAISDTGGVETQYF
NA,TRBD1,TRBV15,TRBJ2-7,TGTGCCACCAGCGAATTCGGCGGGACAGGGAATGTCGAGCAGTACTTC,CATSEFGGTGNVEQYF
few,TRBD1,TRBV4-3,TRBJ1-2,TGCGCCAGCAGCCAAGATTTCTTGGACAGGGCACTTAACTATGGCTACACCTTC,CASSQDFLDRALNYGYTF
NA,NA,TRBV21-1,TRBJ2-2,TGTGCCAGCAGCCCCCCTCGGGTAACTAGCGGGGGGGCCGTAGACACCGGGGAGCTGTTTTTT,CASSPPRVTSGGAVDTGELFF
NA,TRBD1,TRBV27,TRBJ1-1,TGTGCCAGCAGTTCTAGGGGGCTTACGATGGCTGAAGCTTTCTTT,CASSSRGLTMAEAFF
NA,NA,TRBV24-1,TRBJ2-5,TGTGCCACCAGTGAAGACTACCAAGAGACCCAGTACTTC,CATSEDYQETQYF
few,TRBD1,TRBV15,TRBJ1-4,TGTGCCACCAGCAGGACGACAGGGCCTAATGAAAAACTGTTTTTT,CATSRTTGPNEKLFF
NA,NA,TRBV15,TRBJ2-1,TGTGCCACCAGCAGAGTTATCCAGAACAATGAGCAGTTCTTC,CATSRVIQNNEQFF
NA,NA,TRBV6-1,TRBJ2-7,TGTGCCAGCAGTGAAGTTGGCCCGGGGAACCACGAGCAGTACTTC,CASSEVGPGNHEQYF
NA,NA,TRBV7-2,TRBJ2-6,TGTGCCAGCAGCTTAGGATCCCCAGTCTCTGGGGCCAACGTCCTGACTTTC,CASSLGSPVSGANVLTF
NA,TRBD1,TRBV7-3,TRBJ1-1,TGTGCCAGCAGCACACAGGGGGCTGGCACTGAAGCTTTCTTT,CASSTQGAGTEAFF
few,NA,TRBV10-1,TRBJ1-2,TGCGCCAGCAGTGACGGCTATGGCTACACCTTC,CASSDGYGYTF
once,TRBD1,TRBV11-1,TRBJ2-1,TGTGCCAGCAGCCTCCTGGGACAGGGGGCGATTGAGCAGTTCTTC,CASSLLGQGAIEQFF
NA,NA,TRBV11-2,TRBJ2-3,TGTGCCAGCAGCTTGGAACTAGCAGATACGCAGTATTTT,CASSLELADTQYF
NA,NA,TRBV10-1,TRBJ2-7,TGCGCCAGCAGTGAGTCCACGGGATCCCACTACGAGCAGTACTTC,CASSESTGSHYEQYF
NA,NA,TRBV7-2,TRBJ1-6,TGTGCCAGCAGCTCGCGTCCCTCTGCTGGTTCACCCCTCCACTTT,CASSSRPSAGSPLHF
NA,NA,TRBV2,TRBJ2-3,TGTGCCAGCAGTGACTGGGAGACAGATACGCAGTATTTT,CASSDWETDTQYF
NA,TRBD1,TRBV18,TRBJ1-5,TGTGCCAGCTCACCGGGACAGAATCAGCCCCAGCATTTT,CASSPGQNQPQHF
NA,TRBD1,TRBV19,TRBJ1-2,TGTGCCAGTACTCCAGGGGGACAGGGGAACTATGGCTACACCTTC,CASTPGGQGNYGYTF
NA,NA,TRBV6-1,TRBJ2-2,NA,CASSEFGQGNTGAFF
NA,TRBD1,TRBV4-3,TRBJ2-6,TGCGCCAGCAGCCTAATGACAGGGGGGGCTACTGGGGCCAACGTCCTGACTTTC,CASSLMTGGATGANVLTF
NA,TRBD2,TRBV7-9,TRBJ2-5,TGTGCCAGCAGTCTAGCGGAATGGTACCAAGAGACCCAGTACTTC,CASSLAEWYQETQYF
NA,NA,TRBV12-3/TRBV12-4,TRBJ2-3,TGTGCCAGCAGCCAGACAGATACGCAGTATTTT,CASSQTDTQYF
NA,NA,TRBV5-5,TRBJ1-1,TGTGCCAGCAGCCCGATGACAGCTATGAACACTGAAGCTTTCTTT,CASSPMTAMNTEAFF
NA,NA,TRBV6-2/TRBV6-3,TRBJ1-5,TGTGCCAGCAGTCGGCAGGGGAGTAGTCAGCCCCAGCATTTT,CASSRQGSSQPQHF